The TCR beta chain described here comes from a study of early T cells in non-severe SARS-CoV-2 infection. The study's findings and limits: Anti-spike CD8 responses were favored by VDJdb matching, which missed private and CD4 specificities.

At least ten counts were recorded for this clonotype. The target antigen is unknown. There are 17 residues in the CDR3. Germline trimming cut 5 bases from V and 0 bases from J; bases unmatched to any gene: 9. In the library, individual cDNA molecules carried attached unique molecular identifiers. TCRdb independently ran MiXCR on the 5' RACE reads; one entry per CDR3 protein. The table lists 40,000 to 60,000 distinct CDR3 sequences, around 10% of them singletons. The source is an adult who was a healthcare worker with PCR-confirmed SARS-CoV-2 infection or an uninfected control (not recorded which). The chain is built from TRBV12-3 or TRBV12-4 and TRBJ2-1, with 8 bases fitting TRBD2. Sequences were obtained from whole blood. CDR3 region: CASSDPPGTSSYNEQFF. The CDR3 DNA reads TGTGCCAGCAGTGACCCGCCCGGGACTAGCTCCTACAATGAGCAGTTCTTC.